One and the same sample provided the 18 T cell receptor beta chains below, sequenced in a study of blood T cell repertoires in COVID-19. Here immunoSEQ multiplex PCR was the method, and the copy in TCRdb shows in-frame clones only, minus some. The sample lists under 150,000 clones; roughly 90% were seen once. Sequencing used PBMCs or T cells enriched from blood (not recorded which). These receptors were taken from a woman younger than 45 with acute COVID-19.

This chain connects TRBV28 to TRBJ1-1; D is perhaps TRBD1 (5 bases). Between the trimmed V and J ends, which lost 3 bases and 7 bases, there was a span of 12 bases. The V gene's germline CDR1 is MDHEN and CDR2 SYDVKM. The CDR3 has 13 residues. The CDR3 DNA reads TGTGCCAGCAGTTTGCCCGGGGGGGTTGAAGCTTTCTTT. Encoded protein: CASSLPGGVEAFF. The full variable domain, with the rest looked up from reference TRBV28 and TRBJ1-1, is DVKVTQSSRYLVKRTGEKVFLECVQDMDHENMFWYRQDPGLGLRLIYFSYDVKMKEKGDIPEGYSVSREKKERFSLILESASTNQTSMYLCASSLPGGVEAFFGQGTRLTVV.

The rearrangement uses TRBV29-1 and TRBJ2-3; D gene uncertain. The CDR3 spans 12 residues. CDR1 is SQVTM, CDR2 ANQGSEA, per germline. The V gene lost 5 bases and the J gene lost 2 bases, with 8 bases spanning the gap. The CDR3 spells CSVRQATDTQYF. CDR3 sequence (DNA): TGCAGCGTTCGGCAGGCCACAGATACGCAGTATTTT.

J is TRBJ2-7 and V is TRBV5-1; D is perhaps TRBD1 (7 bases). The V and J ends lost 4 bases and 5 bases respectively, with 16 bases between them. The CDR3 is 14 residues long. Germline-derived CDR1 and CDR2 are SGHRS and YFSETQ. The CDR3 reads CASSGGTAINEQYF. CDR3 nucleotides: TGCGCCAGCAGCGGCGGGACAGCCATCAACGAGCAGTACTTC.

This clone has just one count. The rearrangement joins TRBV19 to TRBJ1-4; 10 bases are a match to TRBD1. Trimming removed 2 bases from V and 6 bases from J; junction bases left unmatched: 3. This CDR3 has 15 amino acids. Germline V gene sequence: CDR1 LNHDA, CDR2 SQIVND (reference sequence). The CDR3 coding sequence is TGTGCCAGTAGTATAACCGGGACAGGGGATGAAAAACTGTTTTTT. Translation: CASSITGTGDEKLFF.

CDR3 residues: CASSDRVDGYTF. For the CDR3, the DNA is TGTGCCAGCAGTGACAGGGTCGATGGCTACACCTTC. The chain joins TRBV2 to TRBJ1-2; tentatively, D is TRBD1 (5 bases). This CDR3 spans 12 amino acids. V lost 3 bases and J lost 6, with 8 bases in between. Germline V gene sequence: CDR1 SNHLY, CDR2 FYNNEI.

The CDR3 region is CASRLAGGQETQYF. DNA for the CDR3: TGTGCCAGTCGGCTAGCGGGAGGCCAAGAGACCCAGTACTTC. V gene TRBV19 combines with J gene TRBJ2-5, with 11 bases matching TRBD2. With V trimmed by 8 bases and J by 1 base, 3 bases remained unmatched. CDR1 and CDR2 from the germline V gene are LNHDA and SQIVND (reference sequence). The CDR3 consists of 14 residues. Variable domain in full (rest from reference TRBV19 and TRBJ2-5): DGGITQSPKYLFRKEGQNVTLSCEQNLNHDAMYWYRQDPGQGLRLIYYSQIVNDFQKGDIAEGYSVSREKKESFPLTVTSAQKNPTAFYLCASRLAGGQETQYFGPGTRLLVL.

The chain employs TRBV28 and TRBJ2-7; the match to TRBD2 covers 7 bases. The CDR3 is 12 residues long. Germline assignment: CDR1 MDHEN and CDR2 SYDVKM. V was pared by 8 bases and J by 2 bases, with 3 bases of the junction left unmatched. The DNA of the CDR3 is TGTGCCAGCGGGGGGGGTCCCTACGAGCAGTACTTC. Translating it yields CASGGGPYEQYF.

The chain joins TRBV5-4 to TRBJ2-3; perhaps TRBD2 as D (6 bases). Trimming pared 4 bases from V and 4 bases from J, leaving 16 bases between. Germline values: CDR1 SGHNT, CDR2 YYREEE (reference sequence). This CDR3 has 15 amino acids. The CDR3 spells CASSQQGGGSDTQYF. CDR3 bases: TGTGCCAGCAGCCAGCAGGGAGGCGGGTCAGATACGCAGTATTTT.

The chain couples TRBV29-1 to TRBJ2-4, with D perhaps TRBD2 (6 bases). Germline CDR1 is SQVTM and CDR2 is ANQGSEA. The CDR3 runs 14 residues. Trimming removed 6 bases from V and 5 bases from J, with 17 bases in between. The CDR3 here is CSVYPRDSQNIQYF. CDR3 DNA: TGCAGCGTGTACCCCCGGGACTCCCAAAACATTCAGTACTTC. Full variable domain (missing parts from reference TRBV29-1 and TRBJ2-4): SAVISQKPSRDICQRGTSLTIQCQVDSQVTMMFWYRQQPGQSLTLIATANQGSEATYESGFVIDKFPISRPNLTFSTLTVSNMSPEDSSIYLCSVYPRDSQNIQYFGAGTRLSVL.

This chain joins TRBV7-8 and TRBJ1-5; D gene uncertain. Trimming stripped 3 bases from V and 5 bases from J, with 11 bases between. Germline CDR1 SGHVS, CDR2 FQNEAQ. The CDR3 spans 14 residues. The CDR3 region has the DNA TGTGCCAGCAGCTTCCTAGACCGGTATCAGCCCCAGCATTTT. Residues: CASSFLDRYQPQHF.

DNA of the CDR3: TGTGCCAGCAGCTTGGCGGGACTAGCGGGAGGAGAGACCCAGTACTTC. Its translation is CASSLAGLAGGETQYF. The chain has TRBV5-8 and TRBJ2-5, with 15 bases fitting TRBD2. Per the germline V gene, CDR1 is SGHTS and CDR2 is YDEGEE. J was trimmed by 4 bases and V by 0 bases; bases with no gene match: 1. CDR3 length: 16 residues.

V and J are TRBV5-1 and TRBJ1-1; tentatively, D is TRBD1 (5 bases). CDR1 is SGHRS, CDR2 YFSETQ, per germline. The CDR3 extends over 15 amino acids. The V and J ends lost 1 base and 0 bases respectively, with 10 bases between them. This CDR3 reads CASSLLGPMNTEAFF. CDR3 coding DNA: TGCGCCAGCAGCTTGTTGGGGCCGATGAACACTGAAGCTTTCTTT.

The chain links TRBV11-1 to TRBJ1-6, with 8 bases identical to TRBD1. Germline CDR1 is SGHAT and CDR2 is FQDESV (reference sequence). The CDR3 contains 14 residues. J was trimmed by 5 bases and V by 5 bases; bases with no gene match: 2. CDR3 in amino acids: CASSRTGNNSPLHF. The DNA for the CDR3 is TGTGCCAGCAGCCGGACAGGGAATAATTCACCCCTCCACTTT.

V and J are TRBV27 and TRBJ1-4; TRBD1 matches at 7 bases. In germline, CDR1 is MNHEY, CDR2 SMNVEV (reference sequence). J was trimmed by 6 bases and V by 2 bases; bases with no gene match: 3. This CDR3 contains 14 residues. Written as DNA, the CDR3 is TGTGCCAGCAGTTTAATCAGGGGGGATGAAAAACTGTTTTTT. Translating gives CASSLIRGDEKLFF.

V gene TRBV19 combines with J gene TRBJ1-1; TRBD1 agrees at 10 bases. Germline CDR1 LNHDA, CDR2 SQIVND (reference sequence). This CDR3 has 17 amino acids. V shed 3 bases and J 6 bases; nucleotides not matched to a gene: 13. The CDR3 DNA is TGTGCCAGTAGTATCACACTTTCGGGGACAGGGGTATCTGAAGCTTTCTTT. Translated: CASSITLSGTGVSEAFF.

In its sample, this clone was seen once. The V and J genes are TRBV4-1 and TRBJ2-5; 7 bases agree with TRBD1. The ends lost 3 bases at V and 5 bases at J; junction bases unmatched: 6. The CDR3 is 14 amino acids. Germline V gene data show CDR1 as MGHRA and CDR2 as YSYEKL. The CDR3 sequence is CASSQEQGRETQYF. The CDR3 DNA sequence: TGCGCCAGCAGCCAGGAACAGGGGCGGGAGACCCAGTACTTC.

The chain is built from TRBV9 and TRBJ2-7; TRBD2 matches 10 bases. The V gene's germline CDR1 is SGDLS and CDR2 YYNGEE. This CDR3 has 13 residues. The V segment lost 6 bases and the J segment 5 bases; nucleotides outside the gene matches: 5. DNA of the CDR3: TGTGCCAGCAACATAGCGGGAGGAAACGAGCAGTACTTC. Translated, it gives CASNIAGGNEQYF.

The chain recombines TRBV5-1 with TRBJ1-3, with D unresolved. CDR1 and CDR2 (germline): SGHRS, YFSETQ. The length of the CDR3 is 15 residues. V lost 0 bases, J lost 0 bases, and 7 bases lay in between. The CDR3 is CASSLGAASGNTIYF. CDR3 coding DNA: TGCGCCAGCAGCTTGGGGGCAGCCTCTGGAAACACCATATATTTT.